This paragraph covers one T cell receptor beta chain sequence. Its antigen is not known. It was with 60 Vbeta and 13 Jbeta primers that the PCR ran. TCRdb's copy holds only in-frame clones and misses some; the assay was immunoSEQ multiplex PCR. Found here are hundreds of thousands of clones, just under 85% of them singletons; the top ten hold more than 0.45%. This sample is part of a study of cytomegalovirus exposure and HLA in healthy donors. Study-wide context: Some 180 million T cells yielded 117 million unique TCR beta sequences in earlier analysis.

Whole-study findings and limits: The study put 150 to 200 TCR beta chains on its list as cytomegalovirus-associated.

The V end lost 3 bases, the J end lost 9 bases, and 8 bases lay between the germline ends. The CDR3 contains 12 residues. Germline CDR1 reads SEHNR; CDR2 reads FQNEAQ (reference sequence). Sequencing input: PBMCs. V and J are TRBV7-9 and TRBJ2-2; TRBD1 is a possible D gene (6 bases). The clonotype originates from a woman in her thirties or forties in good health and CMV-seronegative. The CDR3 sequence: CASSFQGWELFF. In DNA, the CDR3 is TGTGCCAGCAGCTTCCAGGGGTGGGAGCTGTTTTTT.